Detailed here is one T cell receptor (beta chain). This specimen belongs to a study of cytomegalovirus exposure and HLA in healthy donors. The PCR made use of 60 Vbeta and 13 Jbeta primers. Assay: immunoSEQ multiplex PCR; the TCRdb copy retains only in-frame clones and omits some. The sample includes tens of thousands of clones, approximately 57% of them seen just once. Trimming cost V 6 bases and J 16 bases, with 16 bases left between them. This CDR3 is built from 11 residues. Germline CDR1 and CDR2: MDHEN and SYDVKM. The receptor comes from a man aged 30 to 45 in good health and CMV-seropositive. The sample taken for sequencing was PBMCs. This chain uses TRBV28 with TRBJ2-1; maybe TRBD1 (6 bases). CDR3 amino acids: CASRRTEERFF. The CDR3, as DNA: TGTGCCAGCAGGCGGACAGAAGAGCGATTCTTC.